This TCR beta chain emerged from a study of T-cell reconstitution after alpha-beta-depleted transplantation in children. This clonotype was detected ten times or more. The V and J ends lost 2 bases and 2 bases, in that order; junction bases with no gene match: 3. The CDR3 contains 15 residues. CDR1 is SGHAT, CDR2 FQNNGV, per germline. The TCRbeta library was prepared with unique molecular identifiers. Each CDR3 protein gets one entry after TCRdb re-called the PCR reads with MiXCR. In the table there are a few hundred thousand distinct CDR3 sequences, approximately 9.8% of which are singletons. This clonotype was sampled from a human donor who donated a stem cell graft to a child with SCID. This chain joins TRBV11-2 and TRBJ2-1; 7 positions agree with TRBD1. Sequencing was performed on PBMCs from the stem cell graft donor, taken from the stem cell graft. The CDR3 DNA sequence: TGTGCCAGCAGCTTAAGGGGGCTGGCCTACAATGAGCAGTTCTTC. Translation: CASSLRGLAYNEQFF.